This T cell receptor beta chain was identified in a study of blood T cell repertoires in COVID-19. Study as a whole: Collection of acute and convalescent COVID-19 samples took place in the United States, Italy and Spain. The analysed material was cDNA or gDNA that came from T cells, B-cell-depleted T cells, or PBMCs.

The V segment lost 5 bases and the J segment 2 bases; nucleotides outside the gene matches: 10. CDR3 length: 15 residues. The germline gives CDR1 SGHRS, CDR2 YFSETQ. Original processing notes: Estimated nucleated cell counts came from reference gene primer amplification. Produced via immunoSEQ multiplex PCR; TCRdb's table is partial and in-frame only. The V and J calls and clone size were taken over from that table, and D and trimming were inferred from the DNA. Here the sample spans around 100,000 clones, roughly 71% being singletons. This TCR came from an elderly man with acute or convalescent COVID-19. The chain employs TRBV5-1 and TRBJ2-7, with 7 bases aligning to TRBD2. The sample taken for sequencing was peripheral blood. CDR3 sequence: CASRWTSSGTYEQYF. DNA for the CDR3: TGCGCCAGCAGGTGGACTAGTTCGGGGACCTACGAGCAGTACTTC.